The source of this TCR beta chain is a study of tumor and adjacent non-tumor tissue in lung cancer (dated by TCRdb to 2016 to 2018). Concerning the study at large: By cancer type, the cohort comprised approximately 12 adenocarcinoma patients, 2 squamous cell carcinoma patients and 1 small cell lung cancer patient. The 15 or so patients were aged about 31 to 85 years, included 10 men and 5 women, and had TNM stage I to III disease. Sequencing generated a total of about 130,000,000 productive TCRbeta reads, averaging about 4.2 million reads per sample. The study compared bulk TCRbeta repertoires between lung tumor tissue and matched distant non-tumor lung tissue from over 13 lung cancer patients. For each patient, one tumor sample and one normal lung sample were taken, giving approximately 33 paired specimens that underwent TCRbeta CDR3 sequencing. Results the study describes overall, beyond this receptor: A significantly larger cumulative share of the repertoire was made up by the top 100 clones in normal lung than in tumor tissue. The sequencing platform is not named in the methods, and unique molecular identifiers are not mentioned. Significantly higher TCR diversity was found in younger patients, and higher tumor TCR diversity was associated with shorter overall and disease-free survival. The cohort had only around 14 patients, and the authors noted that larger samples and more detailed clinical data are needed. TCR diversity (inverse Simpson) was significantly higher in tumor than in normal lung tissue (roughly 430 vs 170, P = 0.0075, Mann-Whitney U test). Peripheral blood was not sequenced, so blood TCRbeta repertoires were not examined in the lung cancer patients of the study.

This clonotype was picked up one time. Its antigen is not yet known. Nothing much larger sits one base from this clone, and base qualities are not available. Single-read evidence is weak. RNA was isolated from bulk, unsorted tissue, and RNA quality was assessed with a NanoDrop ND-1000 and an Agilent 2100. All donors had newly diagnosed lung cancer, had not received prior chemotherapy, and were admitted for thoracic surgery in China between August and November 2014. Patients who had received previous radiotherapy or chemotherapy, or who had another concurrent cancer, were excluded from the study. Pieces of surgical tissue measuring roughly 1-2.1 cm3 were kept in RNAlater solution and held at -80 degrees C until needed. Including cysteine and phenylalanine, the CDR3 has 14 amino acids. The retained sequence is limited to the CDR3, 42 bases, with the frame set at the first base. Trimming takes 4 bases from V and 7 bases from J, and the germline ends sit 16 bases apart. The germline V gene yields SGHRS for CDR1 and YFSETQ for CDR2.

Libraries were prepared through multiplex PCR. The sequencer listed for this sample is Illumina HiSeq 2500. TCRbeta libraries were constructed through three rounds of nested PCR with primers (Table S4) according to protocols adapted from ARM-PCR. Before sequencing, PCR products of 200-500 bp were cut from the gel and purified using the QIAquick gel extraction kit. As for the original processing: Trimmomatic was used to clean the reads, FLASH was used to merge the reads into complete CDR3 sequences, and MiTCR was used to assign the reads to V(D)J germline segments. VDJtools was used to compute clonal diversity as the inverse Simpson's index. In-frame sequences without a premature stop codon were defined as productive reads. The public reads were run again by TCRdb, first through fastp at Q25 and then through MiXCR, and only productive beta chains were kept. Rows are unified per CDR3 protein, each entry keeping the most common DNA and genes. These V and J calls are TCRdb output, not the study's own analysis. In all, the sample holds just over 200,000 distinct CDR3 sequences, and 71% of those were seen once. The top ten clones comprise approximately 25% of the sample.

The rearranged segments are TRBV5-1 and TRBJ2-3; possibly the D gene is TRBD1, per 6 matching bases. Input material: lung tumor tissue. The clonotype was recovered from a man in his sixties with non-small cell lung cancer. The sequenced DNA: TGCGCCAGCAGCCTAGGACAGACGACAAATACGCAGTATTTT. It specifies CASSLGQTTNTQYF. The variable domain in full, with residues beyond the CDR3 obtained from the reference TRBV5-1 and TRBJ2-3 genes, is KAGVTQTPRYLIKTRGQQVTLSCSPISGHRSVSWYQQTPGQGLQFLFEYFSETQRNKGNFPGRFSGRQFSNSRSEMNVSTLELGDSALYLCASSLGQTTNTQYFGPGTRLTVL.